One and the same sample provided the 16 T cell receptor beta chains below, sequenced in a study of cytomegalovirus exposure and HLA in healthy donors. The primer mix had 60 Vbeta and 13 Jbeta primers. Using immunoSEQ multiplex PCR, the repertoire was profiled, and TCRdb retains in-frame clones only, with some absent. The sample consists of some 70,000 clones, more than 75% of them appearing once. The sequenced sample was PBMCs. The source is a man between 18 and 35 years old in good health and CMV-seropositive.

The CDR3 spells CASSETITRGGYTF. CDR3 DNA sequence: TGTGCCAGCAGTGAGACGATTACCAGGGGCGGCTACACCTTC. The rearrangement joins TRBV6-1 to TRBJ1-2; D is perhaps TRBD1 (6 bases). The CDR3 extends over 14 amino acids. Trimming took 3 bases from V and 8 from J, leaving 16 bases between them. CDR1 and CDR2 from the germline V gene are MNHNS and SASEGT.

The V and J genes are TRBV4-1 and TRBJ1-2; a possible D gene is TRBD1 (6 bases). Per germline, CDR1 MGHRA and CDR2 YSYEKL. The CDR3 consists of 17 residues. Trimming removed 4 bases from V and 2 bases from J, with 20 bases in between. The CDR3 protein is CASSLLIGWDINYGYTF. Here the CDR3 DNA reads TGCGCCAGCAGCCTCCTAATAGGGTGGGACATAAACTATGGCTACACCTTC.

The J gene is TRBJ1-1, the V gene TRBV10-2; 9 bases are shared with TRBD1. The germline V gene has CDR1 WSHSY and CDR2 SAAADI. CDR3 length: 14 amino acids. The trim removed 7 bases at V and 5 bases at J, leaving 8 bases unmatched. CDR3 residues: CASTLDRGGTEAFF. DNA for the CDR3: TGCGCCAGCACTTTGGACAGGGGAGGGACTGAAGCTTTCTTT.

The V gene is TRBV29-1, the J gene TRBJ1-1; maybe TRBD1 (6 bases). The CDR3 consists of 12 residues. CDR1 SQVTM and CDR2 ANQGSEA come from the germline V gene. The V end lost 6 bases, the J end lost 8 bases, and 16 bases lay between the germline ends. CDR3 amino acids: CSVVTGSFEAFF. Written as DNA, the CDR3 is TGCAGCGTAGTGACAGGTAGTTTCGAAGCTTTCTTT.

On this clone itself: In the same sample, other DNA sequences code for this CDR3. This chain uses TRBV27 with TRBJ2-1, with a weak D call TRBD2 (5 bases). The ends were cut back, 3 bases at V and 2 bases at J, with 8 bases in the middle. The CDR3 contains 14 residues. Germline values: CDR1 MNHEY, CDR2 SMNVEV (reference sequence). CDR3 nucleotides: TGTGCCAGCAGTTTTTCCGGGACCTACAATGAGCAGTTCTTC. Translation gives CASSFSGTYNEQFF.

V is TRBV10-1 and J is TRBJ2-7; D not resolved. This CDR3 spans 13 amino acids. The V end lost 4 bases, the J end lost 3 bases, and 10 bases lay between the germline ends. CDR1 is WNHNN and CDR2 is SYGVQD in the germline V gene (reference sequence). The CDR3: CASSAAGNYEQYF. DNA for the CDR3: TGCGCCAGCAGTGCAGCAGGTAACTACGAGCAGTACTTC.

V gene TRBV28 combines with J gene TRBJ1-5, with D unclear. Germline V CDR1 and CDR2: MDHEN, SYDVKM. Deletions cut 5 bases from V and 4 bases from J, with 15 bases between. This CDR3 is 15 amino acids long. CDR3 amino acids: CASSPGSSANQPQHF. The CDR3 DNA reads as TGTGCCAGCAGTCCCGGGTCCTCAGCTAATCAGCCCCAGCATTTT.

This chain joins TRBV7-6 and TRBJ1-1, with D maybe TRBD1 (6 bases). CDR3 length: 14 amino acids. V was shortened by 1 base and J by 6 bases, with 12 bases between the two germline ends. Germline V CDR1 and CDR2: SGHVS, FNYEAQ. For the CDR3, the DNA is TGTGCCAGCAGCTTAGTCCGGGGGGCCGCTGAAGCTTTCTTT. Its protein is CASSLVRGAAEAFF.

CDR3 in amino acids: CASSLVGATNEKLFF. In DNA form, the CDR3 reads TGTGCCAGCAGCTTAGTCGGGGCAACTAATGAAAAACTGTTTTTT. V usage is TRBV7-9 and J usage is TRBJ1-4; D ambiguous. Trimming cost V 1 base and J 0 bases, with 6 bases left between them. The CDR3 contains 15 residues. Per the germline V gene, CDR1 is SEHNR and CDR2 is FQNEAQ (reference sequence).

The rearrangement uses TRBV5-1 and TRBJ2-1; 11 nucleotides agree with TRBD2. The CDR3 loop spans 15 amino acids. CDR1 is SGHRS, CDR2 YFSETQ, per germline. Trimming removed 0 bases from V and 10 bases from J; junction bases left unmatched: 6. CDR3 loop: CASSLGSGGAQEQFF. The CDR3 DNA reads TGCGCCAGCAGCTTGGGTAGCGGGGGGGCCCAGGAGCAGTTCTTC.

The rearrangement links TRBV30 to TRBJ2-5; the match to TRBD1 covers 7 bases. The length of the CDR3 is 14 residues. Germline trimming cut 0 bases from V and 5 bases from J; bases unmatched to any gene: 6. Germline V lookup: CDR1 GTSNPN, CDR2 SVGIG (reference sequence). CDR3 coding DNA: TGTGCCTGGAGTGTGGGGGACAGTGGGGAGACCCAGTACTTC. It codes for CAWSVGDSGETQYF.

V is TRBV30 and J is TRBJ1-3; no clear D gene. This CDR3 spans 14 amino acids. Germline-derived CDR1 and CDR2 are GTSNPN and SVGIG (reference sequence). Trimming stripped 2 bases from V and 4 bases from J, with 12 bases between. The CDR3 DNA sequence: TGTGCCTGGAGTCGAGGACTCACGGGAAACACCATATATTTT. It specifies CAWSRGLTGNTIYF.

The V gene is TRBV18, the J gene TRBJ2-1; 11 nucleotides match TRBD2. Trimming took 6 bases from V and 7 from J; bases not matched to a gene: 8. CDR3 length: 15 residues. In germline, CDR1 is KGHSH, CDR2 LQKENI. CDR3 nucleotide sequence: TGTGCCAGCTCGCCAACTAGCGGGAGTTGGAATGAGCAGTTCTTC. This gives the protein CASSPTSGSWNEQFF.

V gene TRBV4-2 combines with J gene TRBJ2-7; the match to TRBD2 covers 7 bases. The CDR3 contains 14 residues. Germline trimming cut 1 base from V and 3 bases from J; bases unmatched to any gene: 3. Germline V gene lookup returns CDR1 LGHNA and CDR2 YNFKEQ. The DNA of the CDR3 is TGTGCCAGCAGCCAAGGGGCTAGCGGCTACGAGCAGTACTTC. This sequence encodes CASSQGASGYEQYF.

J is TRBJ2-1 and V is TRBV5-4, with 9 bases lining up with TRBD1. This CDR3 contains 13 residues. Germline V gene lookup returns CDR1 SGHNT and CDR2 YYREEE (reference sequence). V lost 4 bases to trimming and J lost 9 bases; unmatched junction nucleotides: 5. This chain's CDR3 is CASSPDRGFEQFF. In nucleotides, the CDR3 is TGTGCCAGCAGCCCGGACAGGGGTTTTGAGCAGTTCTTC.

The V call is TRBV6-6, the J call TRBJ2-3; 12 bases are a match to TRBD2. Germline V gene data show CDR1 as MNHNY and CDR2 as SVGAGI (reference sequence). The CDR3 spans 16 residues. Losses at the gene ends were 5 bases for V and 1 base for J; bases not matched to a gene: 4. CDR3 nucleotide sequence: TGTGCCAGCAGTCCCCGGACTAGCGGGGGCACAGATACGCAGTATTTT. This sequence encodes CASSPRTSGGTDTQYF.